This T cell receptor beta chain originates from a study of T cell changes during pregnancy in multiple sclerosis. The data were produced by immunoSEQ multiplex PCR, yet TCRdb's version contains in-frame clones alone and is incomplete. The sample contains tens of thousands of clones, approximately 94% of which appear only once. The source of this sequence is a female donor with multiple sclerosis, enrolled in a pregnancy study. This specimen consisted of CD4+ T cells from peripheral blood mononuclear cells, obtained in the third trimester of pregnancy.

The CDR3 sequence is CASSLAGTGSYEQYF. In nucleotides, the CDR3 is TGCGCCAGCAGCTTGGCCGGGACAGGCTCCTACGAGCAGTACTTC. The rearrangement joins TRBV5-1 to TRBJ2-7, with TRBD1 matching 8 bases. CDR1 and CDR2 (germline): SGHRS, YFSETQ. The CDR3 sequence is 15 residues long. V was clipped by 0 bases and J by 0 bases; unmatched bases: 2.